The present T cell receptor beta chain was sequenced within a study of patients and donors after allogeneic stem cell transplantation. MiXCR, applied by TCRdb to the RT-PCR reads, yields one record per CDR3 protein. The sample carries about 57,000 distinct CDR3 sequences, 10% to 15% recorded once. CDR1 and CDR2 (germline): MGHDK, SYGVNS. The CDR3 sequence is 14 residues long. Trimming removed 4 bases at V and 8 bases at J, with 15 bases between. Sequencing was performed on blood, either unsorted or a sorted T cell fraction (not recorded which). The chain links TRBV25-1 to TRBJ2-4; weak D call: TRBD2 (6 bases). The sequence derives from a human donor who was either an allogeneic HSCT recipient or a stem cell or donor lymphocyte infusion donor (not recorded which). It is not recorded whose cells these are; they may come from a transplant donor. For the CDR3, the DNA is TGTGCCAGCAGTGCGGAGGGCCTAGATGACATTCAGTACTTC. Protein: CASSAEGLDDIQYF.